A single sample gave rise to the 17 T cell receptor beta chains below, sequenced in a study of blood T cells in healthy people across ages. With a J-beta primer mix and a sample-barcoded 5' primer, a second PCR ran roughly 6 to 12 cycles. One entry per CDR3 protein, called by TCRdb with MiXCR from the 5' RACE reads. The sample records about 1.8 million distinct CDR3 sequences, approximately 50% being singletons. The source material was blood. Receptor source: a woman aged 40 to 50 in good health.

The chain links TRBV3-1 to TRBJ2-7; 8 positions match TRBD2. The CDR3 sequence is 15 residues long. The V gene end was trimmed by 4 bases and the J gene end by 6 bases; junction bases not matched to a gene: 11. Germline CDR1 and CDR2: LGHDT and YNNKEL (reference sequence). CDR3 nucleotides: TGTGCCAGCAGCCGCGGAAGCGGGGGATACGGCGAGCAGTACTTC. Encoded protein: CASSRGSGGYGEQYF.

This clonotype came up once. As DNA, the CDR3 is TGCAGCGTCAGAGGACAGGGATCTACTGGGGCCAACGTCCTGACTTTC. It translates to CSVRGQGSTGANVLTF. The chain couples TRBV20-1 to TRBJ2-6; 8 bases are shared with TRBD1. CDR1 and CDR2 from the germline V gene are DFQATT and SNEGSKA (reference sequence). The CDR3 has 16 amino acids.

This rearrangement joins TRBV20-1 to TRBJ2-5, with 8 bases identical to TRBD1. The junction had 8 bases not matched to a gene; V was cut back by 6 bases and J by 5 bases. The CDR3 totals 13 residues. Germline V lookup: CDR1 DFQATT, CDR2 SNEGSKA (reference sequence). The CDR3 spells CSASGGLWETQYF. CDR3 DNA sequence: TGCAGTGCCTCAGGGGGCTTGTGGGAGACCCAGTACTTC.

This chain uses TRBV27 with TRBJ2-1; 12 bases agree with TRBD2. Trimming removed 5 bases from V and 6 bases from J; junction bases left unmatched: 8. This CDR3 comprises 16 residues. Germline V gene sequence: CDR1 MNHEY, CDR2 SMNVEV (reference sequence). The DNA for the CDR3 is TGTGCCAGCAGTATAATATCGGGACTAGCGGGCAATGAGCAGTTCTTC. Translating gives CASSIISGLAGNEQFF.

This clonotype has more than one count but fewer than ten. DNA for the CDR3: TGCAGTGCGAGCCCCTCGGACAGCCTCTTGAAGACCCAGTACTTC. It translates to CSASPSDSLLKTQYF. The chain employs TRBV20-1 and TRBJ2-5; TRBD1 might be the D (6 bases). The germline V and J ends were trimmed by 6 bases and 6 bases, with 23 bases remaining between them. The germline CDR1 and CDR2 sequences are DFQATT and SNEGSKA (reference sequence). The CDR3 has 15 residues.

This clonotype was seen ten or more times. This chain connects TRBV7-2 to TRBJ2-5; 15 nucleotides agree with TRBD2. Trimming removed 4 bases from V and 4 bases from J; junction bases left unmatched: 1. Germline loops: CDR1 SGHTA, CDR2 FQGNSA. The length of the CDR3 is 15 residues. CDR3 sequence reads: CASSSGLAGGETQYF. In DNA form, the CDR3 reads TGTGCCAGCAGCTCGGGACTAGCGGGGGGAGAGACCCAGTACTTC. The full variable domain, its missing parts supplied by reference TRBV7-2 and TRBJ2-5, is GAGVSQSPSNKVTEKGKDVELRCDPISGHTALYWYRQSLGQGLEFLIYFQGNSAPDKSGLPSDRFSAERTGGSVSTLTIQRTQQEDSAVYLCASSSGLAGGETQYFGPGTRLLVL.

CDR3 sequence reads: CASSATVGSGGYTF. The CDR3 DNA reads as TGTGCCAGCAGCGCGACAGTGGGATCAGGTGGCTACACCTTC. V is TRBV6-2 or TRBV6-3 and J is TRBJ1-2; D is possibly TRBD1 (5 bases). The CDR3 is 14 residues long. The ends were cut back, 6 bases at V and 7 bases at J, with 18 bases in the middle. Germline CDR1 and CDR2: MNHEY and SVGEGT.

Notes on this clonotype: At one end, the junction sequence differs from germline, possibly due to a read error. This chain uses TRBV6-5 with TRBJ2-7; D is unresolved. CDR3 length equals 12 residues. CDR1 MNHEY and CDR2 SVGAGI come from the germline V gene. CDR3 region: CASSTVSYERYF. The CDR3 DNA is TGTGCCAGCAGTACTGTCTCCTACGAGCGGTACTTC.

The chain joins TRBV24-1 to TRBJ2-4; no clear D gene. Trimming pared 3 bases from V and 0 bases from J, leaving 8 bases between. CDR3 size: 15 residues. From germline, CDR1 is KGHDR and CDR2 SFDVKD. CDR3 region: CATSDAAVAKNIQYF. CDR3 DNA sequence: TGTGCCACCAGTGATGCAGCAGTAGCCAAAAACATTCAGTACTTC.

J is TRBJ1-2 and V is TRBV20-1, with D hard to call. Trimming cost V 5 bases and J 2 bases, with 12 bases left between them. Germline loops: CDR1 DFQATT, CDR2 SNEGSKA (reference sequence). This CDR3 comprises 13 residues. Here the CDR3 reads CSALGPQNYGYTF. For the CDR3, the DNA is TGCAGTGCTCTAGGGCCTCAAAACTATGGCTACACCTTC.

A few counts support this clonotype. The chain is built from TRBV6-5 and TRBJ2-7; D might be TRBD2 (5 bases). The germline V gene has CDR1 MNHEY and CDR2 SVGAGI. The CDR3 sequence is 15 residues long. Trimming removed 2 bases from V and 3 bases from J, with 14 bases in between. The CDR3 region is CASSYGAGGVYEQYF. CDR3 in DNA: TGTGCCAGCAGTTACGGAGCAGGAGGAGTCTACGAGCAGTACTTC.

This clonotype was recorded a few times. The chain links TRBV11-2 to TRBJ2-5, with 8 positions matching TRBD1. V lost 0 bases, J lost 6 bases, and 6 bases stayed unmatched. Germline CDR1 reads SGHAT; CDR2 reads FQNNGV. CDR3 length: 15 amino acids. DNA of the CDR3: TGTGCCAGCAGCTTAGACTCAGGGGGCGGACAGACCCAGTACTTC. This translates into CASSLDSGGGQTQYF. Using reference TRBV11-2 and TRBJ2-5 for the parts outside the CDR3, the full variable domain is EAGVAQSPRYKIIEKRQSVAFWCNPISGHATLYWYQQILGQGPKLLIQFQNNGVVDDSQLPKDRFSAERLKGVDSTLKIQPAKLEDSAVYLCASSLDSGGGQTQYFGPGTRLLVL.

This clonotype was seen more than once but under ten times. The V and J genes are TRBV7-9 and TRBJ1-2, with 7 bases identical to TRBD1. CDR1 and CDR2 (germline): SEHNR, FQNEAQ (reference sequence). The CDR3 is 17 residues long. After removal of 4 bases from V and 2 bases from J, the junction contained 13 bases not matched to a gene. CDR3 coding DNA: TGTGCCAGCAGCTCCCAATTCATGACAGGGCGGAACTATGGCTACACCTTC. This codes for CASSSQFMTGRNYGYTF.

The chain recombines TRBV20-1 with TRBJ2-1; 9 bases are a match to TRBD2. The germline CDR1 and CDR2 sequences are DFQATT and SNEGSKA (reference sequence). The CDR3 is made up of 13 amino acids. The J segment lost 7 bases and the V segment lost 3 bases, leaving 4 bases of the junction unmatched. The CDR3 DNA reads TGCAGTGCTAGTGTGGCGGGGGGGAATGAGCAGTTCTTC. Residues: CSASVAGGNEQFF.

The chain joins TRBV29-1 to TRBJ1-2; D perhaps matches TRBD1 (5 bases). Germline V CDR1 and CDR2: SQVTM, ANQGSEA. Trimming took 6 bases from V and 2 from J, leaving 10 bases between them. This CDR3 spans 12 amino acids. CDR3 coding DNA: TGCAGCGTCTGGGCAGGGAACTATGGCTACACCTTC. Residues: CSVWAGNYGYTF.

The chain is built from TRBV7-2 and TRBJ2-1; 9 bases match TRBD2. Germline V lookup: CDR1 SGHTA, CDR2 FQGNSA. The junction had 12 bases not matched to a gene; V was cut back by 1 base and J by 8 bases. This CDR3 is built from 17 residues. CDR3 in DNA: TGTGCCAGCAGCTTAGGGGCGGGGGGGCGGCTAGACTATGAGCAGTTCTTC. It codes for CASSLGAGGRLDYEQFF.

The chain links TRBV7-2 to TRBJ2-3; D is unresolved. Germline CDR1 and CDR2: SGHTA and FQGNSA. CDR3 length: 14 amino acids. V lost 4 bases, J lost 2 bases, and 10 bases lay in between. The CDR3 loop is CASSWRRSTDTQYF. CDR3 in DNA: TGTGCCAGCAGCTGGCGACGGTCCACAGATACGCAGTATTTT.